The rows below give T cell receptor beta chains drawn from one sample of a study of blood T cells in healthy people across ages. MiXCR, applied by TCRdb to the 5' RACE reads, yields one record per CDR3 protein. The sample contains 1.5 million to 2 million distinct CDR3 sequences, roughly 52% of which appear only once. Sequenced material: blood. The receptors stem from a woman aged 40 to 55 in good health. Each CDR3 is given with its conserved first and last residue. The D gene is left open where the match is weak. Clone size is shown for a subset of rows, as once, few, many or a class of expanded clone.

j_gene: TRBJ2-5
d_gene: -
abundance: -
v_gene: TRBV29-1
CDR3aa: CSVGEGSGQETQYF
CDR3nt: TGCAGCGTTGGTGAAGGAAGCGGACAAGAGACCCAGTACTTC

j_gene: TRBJ2-6
d_gene: -
abundance: few
v_gene: TRBV7-6
CDR3aa: CASSFVGQGSSGANVLTF
CDR3nt: TGTGCCAGCAGCTTTGTGGGTCAGGGATCCTCTGGGGCCAACGTCCTGACTTTC

j_gene: TRBJ2-1
d_gene: TRBD1
abundance: few
v_gene: TRBV6-5
CDR3aa: CASIGTGPNEQFF
CDR3nt: TGTGCCAGCATCGGGACAGGGCCTAATGAGCAGTTCTTC

j_gene: TRBJ2-5
d_gene: TRBD2
abundance: -
v_gene: TRBV9
CDR3aa: CASSVVPTSGVSISLETQYF
CDR3nt: TGTGCCAGCAGCGTGGTGCCAACTAGCGGGGTTTCTATATCATTAGAGACCCAGTACTTC

j_gene: TRBJ2-7
d_gene: -
abundance: -
v_gene: TRBV7-9
CDR3aa: CASSRMTESYEQYF
CDR3nt: TGTGCCAGCAGCCGAATGACAGAATCCTACGAGCAGTACTTC

j_gene: TRBJ1-2
d_gene: TRBD1
abundance: few
v_gene: TRBV6-6
CDR3aa: CASSQEPGQRFNYGYTF
CDR3nt: TGTGCCAGCAGTCAGGAGCCGGGACAGCGATTTAACTATGGCTACACCTTC

j_gene: TRBJ1-2
d_gene: TRBD1
abundance: -
v_gene: TRBV5-1
CDR3aa: CASSPPGTGGNYGYTF
CDR3nt: TGCGCCAGCAGCCCTCCAGGGACAGGGGGGAACTATGGCTACACCTTC

j_gene: TRBJ2-1
d_gene: -
abundance: few
v_gene: TRBV20-1
CDR3aa: CSAKELIYNEQFF
CDR3nt: TGCAGTGCTAAGGAACTAATCTACAATGAGCAGTTCTTC

j_gene: TRBJ1-2
d_gene: TRBD1
abundance: -
v_gene: TRBV20-1
CDR3aa: CSAVATGAGSYGYTF
CDR3nt: TGCAGTGCTGTTGCCACAGGGGCAGGGAGCTATGGCTACACCTTC

j_gene: TRBJ1-4
d_gene: -
abundance: -
v_gene: TRBV28
CDR3aa: CASRKGQRANEKLFF
CDR3nt: TGTGCCAGCAGAAAAGGACAGCGGGCTAATGAAAAACTGTTTTTT

j_gene: TRBJ2-3
d_gene: -
abundance: -
v_gene: TRBV15
CDR3aa: CAASRDPQPDTQYF
CDR3nt: TGTGCCGCCAGCAGAGATCCTCAACCGGATACGCAGTATTTT

j_gene: TRBJ2-5
d_gene: TRBD2
abundance: few
v_gene: TRBV7-2
CDR3aa: CASSLGPSGGGETQYF
CDR3nt: TGTGCCAGCAGCTTAGGTCCTAGCGGGGGGGGAGAGACCCAGTACTTC

j_gene: TRBJ1-1
d_gene: -
abundance: -
v_gene: TRBV29-1
CDR3aa: CSVRYNTEAFF
CDR3nt: TGCAGCGTTCGGTACAACACTGAAGCTTTCTTT

j_gene: TRBJ2-1
d_gene: TRBD1
abundance: -
v_gene: TRBV6-1
CDR3aa: CASKSPGTDYNEQFF
CDR3nt: TGTGCCAGCAAATCACCCGGGACAGACTACAATGAGCAGTTCTTC

j_gene: TRBJ2-5
d_gene: TRBD1
abundance: -
v_gene: TRBV10-1
CDR3aa: CASSPGTAGQETQYF
CDR3nt: TGCGCCAGCAGTCCAGGGACAGCAGGCCAAGAGACCCAGTACTTC

j_gene: TRBJ1-2
d_gene: -
abundance: few
v_gene: TRBV10-3
CDR3aa: CAISEPDRPGYGYTF
CDR3nt: TGTGCCATCAGTGAACCCGACAGGCCGGGCTATGGCTACACCTTC

j_gene: TRBJ2-7
d_gene: -
abundance: -
v_gene: TRBV28
CDR3aa: CASSLTGGRGEQYF
CDR3nt: TGTGCCAGCAGTTTAACCGGGGGTAGGGGCGAGCAGTACTTC

j_gene: TRBJ2-1
d_gene: TRBD1
abundance: -
v_gene: TRBV4-1
CDR3aa: CASSHPGTGYRRDEQFF
CDR3nt: TGCGCCAGCAGCCATCCCGGGACAGGGTACAGGAGAGATGAGCAGTTCTTC

j_gene: TRBJ1-2
d_gene: -
abundance: -
v_gene: TRBV5-1
CDR3aa: CASSLMDSSYGYTF
CDR3nt: TGCGCCAGCAGCTTGATGGACAGTTCATATGGCTACACCTTC

j_gene: TRBJ1-2
d_gene: -
abundance: -
v_gene: TRBV7-2
CDR3aa: CASSPLSGSKSGNYTF
CDR3nt: TGTGCCAGCAGCCCCCTATCAGGGAGTAAGAGCGGGAACTACACCTTC

j_gene: TRBJ2-3
d_gene: TRBD2
abundance: -
v_gene: TRBV6-5
CDR3aa: CASTELAGGPDTQYF
CDR3nt: TGTGCCAGCACCGAACTAGCGGGGGGCCCCGATACGCAGTATTTT

j_gene: TRBJ2-7
d_gene: -
abundance: -
v_gene: TRBV7-9
CDR3aa: CASSLAGPGALEQYF
CDR3nt: TGTGCCAGCAGCTTAGCCGGCCCGGGGGCTCTCGAGCAGTACTTC

j_gene: TRBJ2-7
d_gene: TRBD2
abundance: few
v_gene: TRBV4-3
CDR3aa: CASSQEPGLAAEQYF
CDR3nt: TGCGCCAGCAGCCAAGAGCCGGGACTAGCAGCCGAGCAGTACTTC

j_gene: TRBJ2-3
d_gene: -
abundance: -
v_gene: TRBV10-3
CDR3aa: CAISPVAGTTDTQYF
CDR3nt: TGTGCCATCAGCCCCGTGGCGGGGACCACAGATACGCAGTATTTT

j_gene: TRBJ2-7
d_gene: -
abundance: -
v_gene: TRBV20-1
CDR3aa: CSARTNEQYF
CDR3nt: TGCAGTGCTAGGACTAACGAGCAGTACTTC

j_gene: TRBJ2-4
d_gene: -
abundance: -
v_gene: TRBV7-2
CDR3aa: CASSTGTGVQYF
CDR3nt: TGTGCCAGCAGTACGGGGACGGGAGTTCAGTACTTC

j_gene: TRBJ2-5
d_gene: -
abundance: few
v_gene: TRBV6-5
CDR3aa: CASSRTGLRETQYF
CDR3nt: TGTGCCAGCAGCCGAACAGGGTTGCGGGAGACCCAGTACTTC

j_gene: TRBJ2-7
d_gene: -
abundance: -
v_gene: TRBV27
CDR3aa: CASGGRKDPYEQYF
CDR3nt: TGTGCCAGCGGGGGCAGAAAGGACCCCTACGAGCAGTACTTC

j_gene: TRBJ1-2
d_gene: -
abundance: -
v_gene: TRBV25-1
CDR3aa: CASSESGGRVYGYTF
CDR3nt: TGTGCCAGCAGTGAATCTGGGGGGCGAGTCTATGGCTACACCTTC

j_gene: TRBJ2-5
d_gene: -
abundance: once
v_gene: TRBV2
CDR3aa: CASSESGVGETQYF
CDR3nt: TGTGCCAGCAGTGAATCCGGGGTTGGGGAGACCCAGTACTTC

j_gene: TRBJ2-2
d_gene: -
abundance: -
v_gene: TRBV2
CDR3aa: CASSERRPNTGELFF
CDR3nt: TGTGCCAGCAGTGAACGGAGGCCGAACACCGGGGAGCTGTTTTTT

j_gene: TRBJ2-3
d_gene: -
abundance: -
v_gene: TRBV12-5
CDR3aa: CASGGLAMDTQYF
CDR3nt: TGTGCTAGTGGGGGGCTGGCTATGGATACGCAGTATTTT

j_gene: TRBJ2-3
d_gene: TRBD2
abundance: -
v_gene: TRBV12-3/TRBV12-4
CDR3aa: CASSFGLAGATDMQYF
CDR3nt: TGTGCCAGCAGTTTCGGACTAGCGGGGGCAACAGATATGCAGTATTTT

j_gene: TRBJ2-5
d_gene: TRBD1
abundance: -
v_gene: TRBV20-1
CDR3aa: CSRQGRETQYF
CDR3nt: TGCAGTCGACAGGGAAGAGAGACCCAGTACTTC

j_gene: TRBJ1-4
d_gene: -
abundance: few
v_gene: TRBV4-1
CDR3aa: CASSQDLGRNEKLFF
CDR3nt: TGCGCCAGCAGCCAAGATTTGGGCAGGAATGAAAAACTGTTTTTT

j_gene: TRBJ2-7
d_gene: TRBD1
abundance: few
v_gene: TRBV29-1
CDR3aa: CSVELGTASSYEQYF
CDR3nt: TGCAGCGTTGAGCTTGGGACAGCCAGCTCCTACGAGCAGTACTTC

j_gene: TRBJ2-7
d_gene: -
abundance: -
v_gene: TRBV7-9
CDR3aa: CASSSATVPHEQYF
CDR3nt: TGTGCCAGCAGCTCGGCGACAGTCCCCCACGAGCAGTACTTC

j_gene: TRBJ2-7
d_gene: -
abundance: -
v_gene: TRBV28
CDR3aa: CASSLIAPSSYNEQYF
CDR3nt: TGTGCCAGCAGTTTGATAGCGCCCAGCTCCTACAATGAGCAGTACTTC

j_gene: TRBJ2-3
d_gene: -
abundance: -
v_gene: TRBV2
CDR3aa: CASSWDNQSTDTQYF
CDR3nt: TGTGCCAGCAGTTGGGACAACCAGAGCACAGATACGCAGTATTTT

j_gene: TRBJ1-2
d_gene: -
abundance: once
v_gene: TRBV6-2/TRBV6-3
CDR3aa: CASIGGWSGYTF
CDR3nt: TGTGCCAGCATCGGAGGATGGTCTGGCTACACCTTC

j_gene: TRBJ2-6
d_gene: -
abundance: -
v_gene: TRBV6-5
CDR3aa: CASSYATGANVLTF
CDR3nt: TGTGCCAGCAGTTACGCAACCGGGGCCAACGTCCTGACTTTC

j_gene: TRBJ2-3
d_gene: -
abundance: many
v_gene: TRBV5-1
CDR3aa: CASSFGVDTQYF
CDR3nt: TGCGCCAGCAGCTTCGGAGTGGATACGCAGTATTTT

j_gene: TRBJ1-1
d_gene: TRBD1
abundance: -
v_gene: TRBV25-1
CDR3aa: CASSETGTGRAFF
CDR3nt: TGTGCCAGCAGTGAAACCGGGACAGGGAGAGCTTTCTTT

j_gene: TRBJ2-5
d_gene: -
abundance: once
v_gene: TRBV3-1
CDR3aa: CASSQEPAAETQYF
CDR3nt: TGTGCCAGCAGCCAAGAGCCCGCAGCGGAGACCCAGTACTTC

j_gene: TRBJ2-1
d_gene: -
abundance: few
v_gene: TRBV7-2
CDR3aa: CASSLVRPTYNEQFF
CDR3nt: TGTGCCAGCAGCTTAGTCCGGCCTACCTACAATGAGCAGTTCTTC

j_gene: TRBJ1-6
d_gene: -
abundance: -
v_gene: TRBV27
CDR3aa: CASSFVGTPLHF
CDR3nt: TGTGCCAGCAGTTTTGTAGGGACACCCCTCCACTTT

j_gene: TRBJ2-5
d_gene: -
abundance: -
v_gene: TRBV20-1
CDR3aa: CSARLRGRGETQYF
CDR3nt: TGCAGTGCTAGGTTACGGGGCCGCGGGGAGACCCAGTACTTC

j_gene: TRBJ2-1
d_gene: TRBD2
abundance: -
v_gene: TRBV7-2
CDR3aa: CASSYPGLAGGSRRNEQFF
CDR3nt: TGTGCCAGCAGCTACCCTGGACTAGCGGGGGGTTCCAGGCGCAATGAGCAGTTCTTC

j_gene: TRBJ2-1
d_gene: TRBD1
abundance: -
v_gene: TRBV7-2
CDR3aa: CASSSRTGSYEQFF
CDR3nt: TGTGCCAGCAGCTCGAGGACAGGTTCCTACGAGCAGTTCTTC

j_gene: TRBJ2-4
d_gene: -
abundance: -
v_gene: TRBV4-2
CDR3aa: CASSQEKGFVKNIQYF
CDR3nt: TGTGCCAGCAGCCAAGAAAAGGGTTTCGTCAAAAACATTCAGTACTTC

j_gene: TRBJ2-3
d_gene: TRBD1
abundance: -
v_gene: TRBV4-3
CDR3aa: CASSQDPGGAADTQYF
CDR3nt: TGCGCCAGCAGCCAAGATCCAGGGGGCGCGGCAGATACGCAGTATTTT

j_gene: TRBJ2-3
d_gene: -
abundance: -
v_gene: TRBV2
CDR3aa: CANQRAGGSTDTQYF
CDR3nt: TGTGCCAACCAGCGGGCAGGGGGGAGCACAGATACGCAGTATTTT

j_gene: TRBJ2-7
d_gene: TRBD1
abundance: -
v_gene: TRBV6-2/TRBV6-3
CDR3aa: CVSQPGDRLYEQYF
CDR3nt: TGTGTCAGCCAACCCGGGGACAGACTCTACGAGCAGTACTTC

j_gene: TRBJ1-2
d_gene: -
abundance: -
v_gene: TRBV29-1
CDR3aa: CSVEDNTYTF
CDR3nt: TGCAGCGTTGAAGATAATACCTACACCTTC

j_gene: TRBJ2-1
d_gene: -
abundance: once
v_gene: TRBV5-6
CDR3aa: CASSLIIGTDIYNEQFF
CDR3nt: TGTGCCAGCAGCTTAATAATAGGGACGGATATATACAATGAGCAGTTCTTC

j_gene: TRBJ2-3
d_gene: TRBD2
abundance: -
v_gene: TRBV20-1
CDR3aa: CSARVFGGTINPDTQYF
CDR3nt: TGCAGTGCTAGAGTTTTTGGGGGGACTATTAATCCAGATACGCAGTATTTT

j_gene: TRBJ2-3
d_gene: -
abundance: -
v_gene: TRBV6-5
CDR3aa: CASSYSGRSSTDTQYF
CDR3nt: TGTGCCAGCAGTTACTCGGGGCGTTCTAGCACAGATACGCAGTATTTT

j_gene: TRBJ2-3
d_gene: TRBD1
abundance: once
v_gene: TRBV6-6
CDR3aa: CASSDDRAVDTQYF
CDR3nt: TGTGCCAGCAGTGATGACAGGGCAGTCGATACGCAGTATTTT

j_gene: TRBJ2-1
d_gene: TRBD2
abundance: few
v_gene: TRBV7-2
CDR3aa: CASSPRTSGGVGYNEQFF
CDR3nt: TGTGCCAGCAGCCCCAGGACTAGCGGGGGGGTCGGGTACAATGAGCAGTTCTTC